These T cell receptor beta chains were read from a single sample in a study of T cell responses to AZD1222 COVID-19 vaccine. Repertoires were generated with immunoSEQ multiplex PCR, while TCRdb's copy carries only in-frame clones and drops some. The sample holds some 130,000 clones, roughly 80% seen once. The source material was peripheral blood, sampled on day 0 of AZD1222 vaccination. Receptors originate from an adult in good health. CDR3s include the opening cysteine and the closing phenylalanine or tryptophan. Each record gives: J gene, clone size, V gene, CDR3 protein. Size is omitted from some rows. Given values are once, few, many or a class for expanded clones.

>TRBJ2-5|.|TRBV5-1
CASSSGPAQETQYF
>TRBJ2-1|.|TRBV4-1
CASSQDKGYGVTSYNEQFF
>TRBJ1-6|.|TRBV4-1
CASSQEQGANSPLHF
>TRBJ1-2|.|TRBV6-5
CASRGDRASYGYTF
>TRBJ2-3|.|TRBV6-5
CATRDSSTDTQYF
>TRBJ2-2|.|TRBV6-5
CASRPGHTNTGELFF
>TRBJ1-1|.|TRBV6-5
CASIQPQGARAEAFF
>TRBJ2-1|.|TRBV6-5
CASTIWRGGDEQFF
>TRBJ1-5|.|TRBV28
CAIRGGRNQPQHF
>TRBJ2-7|few|TRBV5-6
CASSLASGGAPYEQYF
>TRBJ1-4|.|TRBV5-6
CASSGTLVDTGEKLFF
>TRBJ1-1|.|TRBV4-1
CASSLLLDTGTEAFF
>TRBJ1-2|.|TRBV6-1
CASSEQGGTNYGYTF
>TRBJ1-1|.|TRBV7-9
CASSPGHRDTEAFF
>TRBJ2-7|.|TRBV3-1/TRBV3-2
CASSRGTSYEQYF
>TRBJ2-7|once|TRBV11-2
CASSSPRAGGEQYF
>TRBJ1-5|few|TRBV5-4
CASSLDWDQPQHF
>TRBJ1-2|few|TRBV5-6
CASSLGDRGRSYTF